This TCR beta chain was observed in a study of CD8+ T cells in alopecia areata. Whole-study context: Tofacitinib continued for 6 to 18 months and was then withheld for 6 months.

The treatment here: oral pan-JAK inhibitor, 5-10 mg twice daily. This clone has only one observation. Trimming stripped 1 base from V and 8 bases from J, with 14 bases between. Germline CDR1 is LGHNA and CDR2 is YSLEER. This CDR3 region has 14 residues. Extraction and reverse transcription of RNA yielded cDNA as the sequencing template. Clones were read by immunoSEQ multiplex PCR, and TCRdb kept only the in-frame ones, dropping some. The sample contains 200,000 to 250,000 clones, more than 45% of which appear only once. This TCR came from a human donor with alopecia areata. Sequencing used CD4+ T cells sorted from blood, obtained at week 4, from a patient treated with tofacitinib. The chain combines TRBV4-3 with TRBJ1-2; possible D gene TRBD1, 5 bases. CDR3 residues: CASSQVYRDVGYTF. CDR3 sequence (DNA): TGCGCCAGCAGCCAAGTCTATCGGGACGTCGGCTACACCTTC.